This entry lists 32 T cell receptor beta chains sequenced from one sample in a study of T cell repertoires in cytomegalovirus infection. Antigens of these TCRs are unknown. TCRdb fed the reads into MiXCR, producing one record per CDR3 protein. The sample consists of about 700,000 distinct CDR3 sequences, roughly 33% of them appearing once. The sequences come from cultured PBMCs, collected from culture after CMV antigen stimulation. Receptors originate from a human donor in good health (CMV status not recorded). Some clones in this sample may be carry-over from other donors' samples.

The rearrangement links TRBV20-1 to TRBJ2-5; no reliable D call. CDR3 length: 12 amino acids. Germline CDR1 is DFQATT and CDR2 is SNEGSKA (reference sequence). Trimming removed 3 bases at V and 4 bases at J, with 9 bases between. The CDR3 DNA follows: TGCAGTGCTAGTACCCAGAGAGAGACCCAGTACTTC. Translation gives CSASTQRETQYF.

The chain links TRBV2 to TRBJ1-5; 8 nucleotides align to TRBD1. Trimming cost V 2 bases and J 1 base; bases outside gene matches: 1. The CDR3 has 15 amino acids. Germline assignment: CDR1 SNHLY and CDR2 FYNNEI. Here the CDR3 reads CASSEQGASNQPQHF. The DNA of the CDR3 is TGTGCCAGCAGTGAACAGGGGGCGAGCAATCAGCCCCAGCATTTT. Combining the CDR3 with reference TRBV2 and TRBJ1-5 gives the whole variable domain EPEVTQTPSHQVTQMGQEVILRCVPISNHLYFYWYRQILGQKVEFLVSFYNNEISEKSEIFDDQFSVERPDGSNFTLKIRSTKLEDSAMYFCASSEQGASNQPQHFGDGTRLSIL.

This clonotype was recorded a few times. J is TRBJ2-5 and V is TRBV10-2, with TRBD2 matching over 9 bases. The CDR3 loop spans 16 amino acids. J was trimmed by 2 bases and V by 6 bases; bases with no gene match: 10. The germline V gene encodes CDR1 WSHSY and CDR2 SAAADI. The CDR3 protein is CASRGGAGGSQETQYF. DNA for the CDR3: TGCGCCAGCAGGGGGGGAGCGGGAGGCTCTCAAGAGACCCAGTACTTC.

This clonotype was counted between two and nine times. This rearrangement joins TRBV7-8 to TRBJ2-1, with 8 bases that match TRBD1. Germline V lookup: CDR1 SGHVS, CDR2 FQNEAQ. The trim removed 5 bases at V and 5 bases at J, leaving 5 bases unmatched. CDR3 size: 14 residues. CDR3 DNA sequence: TGTGCCAGCAGCGTGATGACAGGGGACAATGAGCAGTTCTTC. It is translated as CASSVMTGDNEQFF.

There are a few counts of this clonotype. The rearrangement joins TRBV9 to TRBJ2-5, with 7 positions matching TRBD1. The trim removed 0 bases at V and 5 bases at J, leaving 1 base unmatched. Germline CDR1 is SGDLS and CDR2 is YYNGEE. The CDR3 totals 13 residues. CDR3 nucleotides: TGTGCCAGCAGCGTAGCGACAGGGGAGACCCAGTACTTC. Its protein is CASSVATGETQYF.

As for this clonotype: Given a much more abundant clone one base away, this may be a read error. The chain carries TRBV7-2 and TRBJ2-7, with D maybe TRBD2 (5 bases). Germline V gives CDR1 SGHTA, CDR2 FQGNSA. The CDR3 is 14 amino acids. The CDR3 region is CASSPGLSSYEQCF. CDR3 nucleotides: TGTGCCAGCAGCCCTGGACTGAGCTCCTACGAGCAGTGCTTC.

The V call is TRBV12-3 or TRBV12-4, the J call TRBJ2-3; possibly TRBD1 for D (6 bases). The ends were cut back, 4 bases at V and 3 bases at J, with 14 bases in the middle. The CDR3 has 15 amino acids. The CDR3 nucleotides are TGTGCCAGCAGTTCCCTGGGGGCGACGACAGATACGCAGTATTTT. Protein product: CASSSLGATTDTQYF.

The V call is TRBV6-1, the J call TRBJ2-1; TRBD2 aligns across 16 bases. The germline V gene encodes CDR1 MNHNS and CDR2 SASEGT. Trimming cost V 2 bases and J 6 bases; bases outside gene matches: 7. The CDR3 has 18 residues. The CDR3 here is CASSEHPGLAGGRNEQFF. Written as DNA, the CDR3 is TGTGCCAGCAGTGAACACCCGGGACTAGCGGGGGGGCGCAATGAGCAGTTCTTC.

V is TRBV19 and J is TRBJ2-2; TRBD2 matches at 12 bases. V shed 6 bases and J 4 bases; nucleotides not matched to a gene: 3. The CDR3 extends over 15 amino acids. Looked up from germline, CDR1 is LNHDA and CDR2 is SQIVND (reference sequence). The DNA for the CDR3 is TGTGCCAGTAGGGAGACTAGCGGGGGCACCGGGGAGCTGTTTTTT. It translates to CASRETSGGTGELFF.

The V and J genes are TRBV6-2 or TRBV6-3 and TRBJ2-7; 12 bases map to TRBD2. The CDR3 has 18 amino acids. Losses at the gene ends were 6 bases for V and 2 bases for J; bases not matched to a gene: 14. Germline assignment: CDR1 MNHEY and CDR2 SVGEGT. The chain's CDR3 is CASSSGLAGIVIPYEQYF. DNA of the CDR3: TGTGCCAGCAGCTCAGGACTAGCGGGGATTGTAATTCCCTACGAGCAGTACTTC.

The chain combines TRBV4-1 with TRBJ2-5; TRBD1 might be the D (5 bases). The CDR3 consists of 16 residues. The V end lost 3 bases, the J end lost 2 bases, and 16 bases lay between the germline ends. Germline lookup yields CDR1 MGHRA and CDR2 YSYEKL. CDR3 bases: TGCGCCAGCAGCCAGGGGCCCCCCGGGCCTCAAGAGACCCAGTACTTC. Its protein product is CASSQGPPGPQETQYF.

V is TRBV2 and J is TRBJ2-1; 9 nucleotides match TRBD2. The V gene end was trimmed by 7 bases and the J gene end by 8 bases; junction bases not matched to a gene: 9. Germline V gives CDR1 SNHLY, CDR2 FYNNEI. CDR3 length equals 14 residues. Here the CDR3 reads CASTMGLARHEQFF. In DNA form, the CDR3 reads TGTGCCAGCACCATGGGACTAGCCCGCCATGAGCAGTTCTTC.

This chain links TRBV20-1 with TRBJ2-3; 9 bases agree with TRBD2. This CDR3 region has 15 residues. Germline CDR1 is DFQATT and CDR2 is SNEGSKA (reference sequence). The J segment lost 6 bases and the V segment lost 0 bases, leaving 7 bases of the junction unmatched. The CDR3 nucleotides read TGCAGTGCTAGAGACCTAGCGGGGACCGGGGATACGCAGTATTTT. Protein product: CSARDLAGTGDTQYF.

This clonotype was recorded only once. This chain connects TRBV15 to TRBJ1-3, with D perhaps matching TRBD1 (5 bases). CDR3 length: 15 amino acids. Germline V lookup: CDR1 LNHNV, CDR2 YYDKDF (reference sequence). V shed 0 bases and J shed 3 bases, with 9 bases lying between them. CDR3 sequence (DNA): TGTGCCACCAGCAGAGACAGGGTTCGTGGAAACACCATATATTTT. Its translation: CATSRDRVRGNTIYF. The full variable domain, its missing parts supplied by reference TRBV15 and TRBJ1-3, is DAMVIQNPRYQVTQFGKPVTLSCSQTLNHNVMYWYQQKSSQAPKLLFHYYDKDFNNEADTPDNFQSRRPNTSFCFLDIRSPGLGDTAMYLCATSRDRVRGNTIYFGEGSWLTVV.

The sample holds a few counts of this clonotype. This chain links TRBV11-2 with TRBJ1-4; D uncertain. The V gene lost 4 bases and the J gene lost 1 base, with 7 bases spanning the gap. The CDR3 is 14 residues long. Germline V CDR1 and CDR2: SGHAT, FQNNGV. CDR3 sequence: CASSSAGTNEKLFF. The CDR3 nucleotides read TGTGCCAGCAGCTCGGCAGGAACTAATGAAAAACTGTTTTTT.

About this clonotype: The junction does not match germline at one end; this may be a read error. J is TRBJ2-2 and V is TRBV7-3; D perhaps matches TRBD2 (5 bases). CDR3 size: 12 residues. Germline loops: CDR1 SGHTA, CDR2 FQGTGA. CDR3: CASSAHTGELSF. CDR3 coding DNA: TGTGCCAGCAGCGCCCACACCGGGGAGCTGTCTTTT.

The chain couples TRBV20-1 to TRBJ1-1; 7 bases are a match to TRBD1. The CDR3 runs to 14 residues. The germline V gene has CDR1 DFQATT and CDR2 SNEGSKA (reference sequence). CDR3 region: CSSIGTVANTEAFF. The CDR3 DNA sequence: TGCAGCTCAATAGGGACAGTGGCTAACACTGAAGCTTTCTTT.

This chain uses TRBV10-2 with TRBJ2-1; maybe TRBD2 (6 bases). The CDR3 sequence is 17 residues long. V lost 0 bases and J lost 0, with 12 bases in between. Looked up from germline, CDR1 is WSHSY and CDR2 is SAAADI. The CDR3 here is CASSESAFSGSYNEQFF. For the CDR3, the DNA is TGCGCCAGCAGTGAGTCAGCCTTTAGCGGCTCCTACAATGAGCAGTTCTTC.

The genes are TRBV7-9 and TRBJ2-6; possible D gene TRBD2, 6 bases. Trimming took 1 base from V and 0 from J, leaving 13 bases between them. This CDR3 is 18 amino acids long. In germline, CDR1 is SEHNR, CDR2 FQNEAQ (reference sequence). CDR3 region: CASSLVSGLISGANVLTF. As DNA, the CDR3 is TGTGCCAGCAGCTTAGTTTCGGGACTTATCTCTGGGGCCAACGTCCTGACTTTC.

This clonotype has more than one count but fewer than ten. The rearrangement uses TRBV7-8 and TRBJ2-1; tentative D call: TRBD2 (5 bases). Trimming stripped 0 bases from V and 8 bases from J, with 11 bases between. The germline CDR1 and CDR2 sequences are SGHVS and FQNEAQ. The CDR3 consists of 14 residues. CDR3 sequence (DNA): TGTGCCAGCAGCTTAGCGTACGGGAAAGATGAGCAGTTCTTC. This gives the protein CASSLAYGKDEQFF.

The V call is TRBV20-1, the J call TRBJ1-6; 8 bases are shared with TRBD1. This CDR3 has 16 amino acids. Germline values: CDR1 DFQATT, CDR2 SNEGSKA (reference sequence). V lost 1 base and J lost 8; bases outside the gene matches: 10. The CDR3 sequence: CSARGRQGRPHSPLHF. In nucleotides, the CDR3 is TGCAGTGCTAGAGGTCGACAGGGGAGGCCTCATTCACCCCTCCACTTT.

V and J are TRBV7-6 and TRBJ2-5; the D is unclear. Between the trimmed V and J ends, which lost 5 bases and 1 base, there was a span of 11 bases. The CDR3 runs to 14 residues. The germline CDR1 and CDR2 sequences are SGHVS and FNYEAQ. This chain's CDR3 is CASSARTVQETQYF. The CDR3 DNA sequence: TGTGCCAGCAGCGCTAGGACGGTCCAAGAGACCCAGTACTTC. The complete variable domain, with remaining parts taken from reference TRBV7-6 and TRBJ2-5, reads GAGVSQSPRYKVTKRGQDVALRCDPISGHVSLYWYRQALGQGPEFLTYFNYEAQQDKSGLPNDRFSAERPEGSISTLTIQRTEQRDSAMYRCASSARTVQETQYFGPGTRLLVL.

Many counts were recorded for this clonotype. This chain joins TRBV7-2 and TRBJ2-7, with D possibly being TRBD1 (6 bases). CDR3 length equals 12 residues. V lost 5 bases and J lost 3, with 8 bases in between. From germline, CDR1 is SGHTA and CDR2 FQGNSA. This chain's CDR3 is CASSIQGYEQYF. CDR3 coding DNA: TGTGCCAGCAGCATACAGGGCTACGAGCAGTACTTC.

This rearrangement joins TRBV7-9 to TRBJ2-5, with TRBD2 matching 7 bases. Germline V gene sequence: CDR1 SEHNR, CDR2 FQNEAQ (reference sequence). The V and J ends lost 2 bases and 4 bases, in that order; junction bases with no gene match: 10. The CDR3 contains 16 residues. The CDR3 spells CASSLWQAGKGETQYF. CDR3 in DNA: TGTGCCAGCAGCTTATGGCAAGCGGGAAAGGGAGAGACCCAGTACTTC.

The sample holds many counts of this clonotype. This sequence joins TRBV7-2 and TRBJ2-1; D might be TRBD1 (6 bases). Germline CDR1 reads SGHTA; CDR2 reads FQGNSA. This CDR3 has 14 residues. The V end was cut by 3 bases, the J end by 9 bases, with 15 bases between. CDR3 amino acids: CASSFDRTSGEQFF. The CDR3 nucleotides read TGTGCCAGCAGCTTCGACAGGACCAGCGGTGAGCAGTTCTTC.

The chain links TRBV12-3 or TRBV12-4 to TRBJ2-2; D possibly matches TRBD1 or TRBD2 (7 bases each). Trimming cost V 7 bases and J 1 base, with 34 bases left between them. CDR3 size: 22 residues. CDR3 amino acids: CASNDYPPGGVGERWNTGELFF. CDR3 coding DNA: TGTGCCAGCAACGATTATCCCCCAGGGGGGGTGGGTGAGCGCTGGAACACCGGGGAGCTGTTTTTT.

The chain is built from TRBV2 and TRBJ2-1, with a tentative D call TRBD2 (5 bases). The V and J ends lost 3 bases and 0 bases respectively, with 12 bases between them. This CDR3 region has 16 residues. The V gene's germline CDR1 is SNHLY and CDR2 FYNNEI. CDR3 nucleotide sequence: TGTGCCAGCAGTGACCTTAGCGAGAGCTCCTACAATGAGCAGTTCTTC. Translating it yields CASSDLSESSYNEQFF.

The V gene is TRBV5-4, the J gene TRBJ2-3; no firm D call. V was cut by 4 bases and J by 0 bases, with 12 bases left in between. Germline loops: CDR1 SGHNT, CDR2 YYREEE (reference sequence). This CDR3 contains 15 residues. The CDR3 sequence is CASSKDPVSTDTQYF. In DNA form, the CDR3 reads TGTGCCAGCAGCAAGGACCCAGTAAGCACAGATACGCAGTATTTT.

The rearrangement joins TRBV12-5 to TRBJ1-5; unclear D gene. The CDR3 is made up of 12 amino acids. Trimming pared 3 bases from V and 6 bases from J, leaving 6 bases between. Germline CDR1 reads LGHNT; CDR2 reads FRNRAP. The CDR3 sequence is CASGFAGQPQHF. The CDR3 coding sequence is TGTGCTAGTGGTTTCGCGGGTCAGCCCCAGCATTTT.

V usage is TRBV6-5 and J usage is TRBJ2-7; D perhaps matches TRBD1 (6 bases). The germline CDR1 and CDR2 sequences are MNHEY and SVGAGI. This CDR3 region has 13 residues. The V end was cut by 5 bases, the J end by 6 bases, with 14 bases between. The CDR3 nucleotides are TGTGCCAGCAGTGACGCAGGGGTAGGCGAGCAGTACTTC. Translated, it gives CASSDAGVGEQYF.

The CDR3 DNA follows: TGTGCCAGCAGCCGGACAGGGTATACAGATACGCAGTATTTT. Its translation is CASSRTGYTDTQYF. This chain uses TRBV12-3 or TRBV12-4 with TRBJ2-3; 8 bases are shared with TRBD1. The junction had 5 bases not matched to a gene; V was cut back by 6 bases and J by 3 bases. This CDR3 has 14 amino acids.

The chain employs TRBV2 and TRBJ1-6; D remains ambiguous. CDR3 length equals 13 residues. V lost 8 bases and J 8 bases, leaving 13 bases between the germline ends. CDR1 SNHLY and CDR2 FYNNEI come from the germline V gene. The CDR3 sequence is CASFSGIDSPLHF. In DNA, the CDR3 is TGTGCCAGCTTCTCCGGGATTGATTCACCCCTCCACTTT.